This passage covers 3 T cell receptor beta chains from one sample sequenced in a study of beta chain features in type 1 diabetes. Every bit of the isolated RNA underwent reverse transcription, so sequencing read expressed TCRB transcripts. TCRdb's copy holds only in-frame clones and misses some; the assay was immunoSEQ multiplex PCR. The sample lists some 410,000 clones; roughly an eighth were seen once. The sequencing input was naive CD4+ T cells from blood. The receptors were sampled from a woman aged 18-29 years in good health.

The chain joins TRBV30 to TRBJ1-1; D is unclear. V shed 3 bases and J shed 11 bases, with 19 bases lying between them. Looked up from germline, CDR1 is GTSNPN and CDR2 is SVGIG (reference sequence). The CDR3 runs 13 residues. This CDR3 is CAWRGLGVDLAFF. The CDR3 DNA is TGTGCCTGGAGGGGGTTGGGTGTGGATTTGGCTTTCTTT. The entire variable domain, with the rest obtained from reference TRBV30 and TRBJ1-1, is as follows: SQTIHQWPATLVQPVGSPLSLECTVEGTSNPNLYWYRQAAGRGLQLLFYSVGIGQISSEVPQNLSASRPQDRQFILSSKKLLLSDSGFYLCAWRGLGVDLAFFGQGTRLTVV.

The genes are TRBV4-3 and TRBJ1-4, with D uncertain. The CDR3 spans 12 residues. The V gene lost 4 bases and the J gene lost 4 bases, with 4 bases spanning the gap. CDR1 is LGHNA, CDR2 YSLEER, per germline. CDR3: CASSRSNEKLFF. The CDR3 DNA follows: TGCGCCAGCAGCCGGAGTAATGAAAAACTGTTTTTT.

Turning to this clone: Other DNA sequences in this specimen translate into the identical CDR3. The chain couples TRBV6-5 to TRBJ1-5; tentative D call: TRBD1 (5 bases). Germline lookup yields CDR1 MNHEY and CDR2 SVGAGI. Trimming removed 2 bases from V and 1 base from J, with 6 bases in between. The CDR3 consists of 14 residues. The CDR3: CASSYRDSNQPQHF. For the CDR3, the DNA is TGTGCCAGCAGTTACCGGGACAGCAATCAGCCCCAGCATTTT.